The text below deals with one TCR beta chain. Germline-derived CDR1 and CDR2 are SGHTA and FQGTGA. Between the trimmed V and J ends, which lost 2 bases and 7 bases, there was a span of 15 bases. CDR3 length equals 15 residues. This sample was taken from a study of blood T cell repertoires in COVID-19. Study overall: Samples taken during acute and convalescent COVID-19 were collected in the United States, Italy and Spain. T cells, B-cell-depleted T cells, or PBMCs supplied cDNA or gDNA.

The assay was immunoSEQ multiplex PCR, and TCRdb's table has in-frame clones only and misses some. The sample holds about 170,000 clones, over 70% seen once. This TCR was recovered from a woman in her 70s who had recovered from COVID-19. The chain is built from TRBV7-3 and TRBJ2-1; D perhaps matches TRBD1 (5 bases). Sequencing input: peripheral blood. CDR3 sequence (DNA): TGTGCCAGCAGCTTAGGTTCAGGGTTACAAAATGAGCAGTTCTTC. Amino acids: CASSLGSGLQNEQFF.